The 27 T cell receptor beta chains below come from one sample, sequenced in a study of cytomegalovirus exposure and HLA in healthy donors. The protocol was immunoSEQ multiplex PCR, while the TCRdb copy is restricted to in-frame clones and leaves out a portion. The sample comprises 280,000 or so clones, approximately 90% of which are singletons, and approximately 0.9% rests with the top ten. The source material was PBMCs. Receptor source: a woman aged 18 to 35 in good health and CMV-seronegative.

In this sample, this clone turned up once. This chain joins TRBV10-3 and TRBJ1-6; 8 bases fit TRBD1. The CDR3 loop spans 17 amino acids. The germline CDR1 and CDR2 sequences are ENHRY and SYGVKD. J lost 8 bases, V lost 3 bases, and 12 bases had no gene match. Here the CDR3 reads CAISEPASGGIDSPLHF. The CDR3 region has the DNA TGTGCCATCAGTGAACCCGCGTCAGGGGGCATTGATTCACCCCTCCACTTT.

This chain uses TRBV11-2 with TRBJ2-1, with 7 bases that match TRBD2. CDR1 and CDR2 from the germline V gene are SGHAT and FQNNGV. The CDR3 runs 14 residues. Germline trimming cut 5 bases from V and 5 bases from J; bases unmatched to any gene: 6. This CDR3 is CASSVRTSHNEQFF. The DNA of the CDR3 is TGTGCCAGCAGCGTAAGGACTAGTCACAATGAGCAGTTCTTC. The entire variable domain, with the rest obtained from reference TRBV11-2 and TRBJ2-1, is as follows: EAGVAQSPRYKIIEKRQSVAFWCNPISGHATLYWYQQILGQGPKLLIQFQNNGVVDDSQLPKDRFSAERLKGVDSTLKIQPAKLEDSAVYLCASSVRTSHNEQFFGPGTRLTVL.

The chain recombines TRBV28 with TRBJ1-1; possible D gene TRBD1, 6 bases. Germline CDR1 MDHEN, CDR2 SYDVKM. V lost 3 bases to trimming and J lost 5 bases, with 10 bases between them. The CDR3 has 13 amino acids. CDR3 coding DNA: TGTGCCAGCAGTTTTACAGGGCTGACTGAAGCTTTCTTT. Protein sequence: CASSFTGLTEAFF. The full variable domain, completed using reference TRBV28 and TRBJ1-1, is DVKVTQSSRYLVKRTGEKVFLECVQDMDHENMFWYRQDPGLGLRLIYFSYDVKMKEKGDIPEGYSVSREKKERFSLILESASTNQTSMYLCASSFTGLTEAFFGQGTRLTVV.

The chain joins TRBV6-5 to TRBJ2-1; no clear D gene. The CDR3 consists of 15 residues. V gave up 3 bases and J gave up 0 bases, with 9 bases separating them. Germline CDR1 is MNHEY and CDR2 is SVGAGI. The CDR3 is CASSYVRSSYNEQFF. The CDR3 nucleotides read TGTGCCAGCAGTTATGTGCGGAGCTCCTACAATGAGCAGTTCTTC.

The table lists this clone with a few counts. This chain uses TRBV7-2 with TRBJ2-1; D possibly corresponds to TRBD2 (6 bases). The CDR3 contains 15 residues. The V end was cut by 5 bases, the J end by 4 bases, with 15 bases between. CDR1 is SGHTA and CDR2 is FQGNSA in the germline V gene. The CDR3: CASSRARDGYNEQFF. CDR3 DNA sequence: TGTGCCAGCAGCCGCGCGCGGGATGGTTACAATGAGCAGTTCTTC.

The chain links TRBV30 to TRBJ2-7; D unclear. Germline CDR1 reads GTSNPN; CDR2 reads SVGIG (reference sequence). CDR3 length equals 17 residues. Trimming stripped 0 bases from V and 1 base from J, with 19 bases between. This CDR3 reads CAWSVNSLPPISYEQYF. CDR3 nucleotides: TGTGCCTGGAGTGTAAATTCACTACCGCCAATATCCTACGAGCAGTACTTC.

V gene TRBV11-2 combines with J gene TRBJ2-1, with TRBD2 identical over 12 bases. J was trimmed by 1 base and V by 4 bases; bases with no gene match: 11. This CDR3 spans 19 amino acids. Per germline, CDR1 SGHAT and CDR2 FQNNGV. The chain's CDR3 is CASSSGLAGSVASYNEQFF. The CDR3 DNA reads TGTGCCAGCAGCTCCGGACTAGCGGGATCCGTAGCGTCCTACAATGAGCAGTTCTTC.

V gene TRBV18 combines with J gene TRBJ2-3; D is possibly TRBD2 (7 bases). Trimming removed 3 bases at V and 1 base at J, with 14 bases between. The V gene's germline CDR1 is KGHSH and CDR2 LQKENI. The CDR3 is 16 amino acids. The CDR3 nucleotides are TGTGCCAGCTCACCCGTCGGGGGGCCCCGCACAGATACGCAGTATTTT. Its protein product is CASSPVGGPRTDTQYF.

The chain couples TRBV5-1 to TRBJ2-4, with 7 positions matching TRBD1. Germline loops: CDR1 SGHRS, CDR2 YFSETQ. CDR3 size: 14 residues. V lost 3 bases and J lost 2; bases outside the gene matches: 2. The CDR3 nucleotides read TGCGCCAGCAGCTCGGACAGGCCCAAAAACATTCAGTACTTC. It encodes CASSSDRPKNIQYF.

The chain combines TRBV15 with TRBJ2-1; 10 bases are a match to TRBD2. Looked up from germline, CDR1 is LNHNV and CDR2 is YYDKDF (reference sequence). The CDR3 totals 14 residues. V gave up 0 bases and J gave up 9 bases; unmatched junction bases: 2. The CDR3 loop reads CATSRDRLAGEQFF. The DNA for the CDR3 is TGTGCCACCAGCAGAGATCGACTAGCGGGTGAGCAGTTCTTC.

This chain links TRBV5-1 with TRBJ2-1, with TRBD1 matching over 9 bases. This CDR3 comprises 17 residues. Per germline, CDR1 SGHRS and CDR2 YFSETQ. The J segment lost 7 bases and the V segment lost 4 bases, leaving 15 bases of the junction unmatched. The CDR3 loop is CASSTTNRDRVLNEQFF. In nucleotides, the CDR3 is TGCGCCAGCAGCACGACGAACCGGGACAGGGTTTTAAATGAGCAGTTCTTC. Combining the CDR3 with reference TRBV5-1 and TRBJ2-1 gives the whole variable domain KAGVTQTPRYLIKTRGQQVTLSCSPISGHRSVSWYQQTPGQGLQFLFEYFSETQRNKGNFPGRFSGRQFSNSRSEMNVSTLELGDSALYLCASSTTNRDRVLNEQFFGPGTRLTVL.

The chain has TRBV28 and TRBJ1-4; TRBD1 might be the D (5 bases). Germline loops: CDR1 MDHEN, CDR2 SYDVKM. Trimming pared 2 bases from V and 8 bases from J, leaving 15 bases between. The CDR3 is made up of 15 amino acids. The CDR3 sequence is CASSLVKGGDEKLFF. In DNA form, the CDR3 reads TGTGCCAGCAGTTTAGTCAAGGGAGGGGACGAAAAACTGTTTTTT.

The rearrangement links TRBV28 to TRBJ1-5; D unclear. Germline V lookup: CDR1 MDHEN, CDR2 SYDVKM. The CDR3 extends over 12 amino acids. V was pared by 6 bases and J by 3 bases, with 6 bases between. The CDR3 DNA is TGTGCCAGCAGGACTTTCAATCAGCCCCAGCATTTT. Protein sequence: CASRTFNQPQHF.

The chain carries TRBV7-2 and TRBJ2-2; possible D gene TRBD1, 5 bases. V shed 5 bases and J shed 1 base, with 8 bases lying between them. The CDR3 runs to 14 residues. CDR1 SGHTA and CDR2 FQGNSA come from the germline V gene. CDR3 DNA sequence: TGTGCCAGCAGCCCCAGGGTGAACACCGGGGAGCTGTTTTTT. Its protein is CASSPRVNTGELFF. The whole variable domain, remainder taken from reference TRBV7-2 and TRBJ2-2, is GAGVSQSPSNKVTEKGKDVELRCDPISGHTALYWYRQSLGQGLEFLIYFQGNSAPDKSGLPSDRFSAERTGGSVSTLTIQRTQQEDSAVYLCASSPRVNTGELFFGEGSRLTVL.

This clone has just one count. The genes are TRBV9 and TRBJ2-1, with D tentatively TRBD1 (6 bases). This CDR3 contains 15 residues. CDR1 SGDLS and CDR2 YYNGEE come from the germline V gene. V was cut by 4 bases and J by 6 bases, with 17 bases left in between. The CDR3 loop is CASSHSRGGPNEQFF. CDR3 bases: TGTGCCAGCAGCCACAGCCGTGGGGGCCCCAATGAGCAGTTCTTC.

The chain links TRBV18 to TRBJ1-1, with TRBD1 matching 8 bases. Losses at the gene ends were 4 bases for V and 0 bases for J; bases not matched to a gene: 10. Germline assignment: CDR1 KGHSH and CDR2 LQKENI. CDR3 length equals 17 residues. In DNA form, the CDR3 reads TGTGCCAGCTCACAATTACCGACAGGGGAATTGAACACTGAAGCTTTCTTT. It is translated as CASSQLPTGELNTEAFF.

This sequence joins TRBV5-5 and TRBJ1-5; the D is unclear. The length of the CDR3 is 15 residues. V was trimmed by 1 base and J by 1 base, leaving 9 bases between them. CDR1 and CDR2 (germline): SGHKS, YYEKEE (reference sequence). DNA of the CDR3: TGTGCCAGCAGCTTGTGGTGGCAAAGCAATCAGCCCCAGCATTTT. This encodes CASSLWWQSNQPQHF.

The V and J genes are TRBV27 and TRBJ1-1; TRBD1 matches at 7 bases. The CDR3 is 15 amino acids. Germline CDR1 is MNHEY and CDR2 is SMNVEV (reference sequence). The V segment lost 0 bases and the J segment 11 bases; nucleotides outside the gene matches: 12. The CDR3 spells CASSLSWSRQGTAFF. The CDR3 bases are TGTGCCAGCAGTTTATCGTGGAGCCGACAGGGTACCGCTTTCTTT.

About this clone: Other DNA sequences of this sample code for an identical CDR3. The chain carries TRBV28 and TRBJ2-7, with 8 positions matching TRBD2. Germline lookup yields CDR1 MDHEN and CDR2 SYDVKM. There are 12 residues in the CDR3. Unmatched junction bases numbered 1, after V lost 5 bases and J lost 4 bases. CDR3 in amino acids: CASSPGGYEQYF. The CDR3 coding sequence is TGTGCCAGCAGTCCGGGGGGGTACGAGCAGTACTTC.

In DNA, the CDR3 is TGCGCCAGCAGCCCCGCGGCAGGGGATATTTATGGCTACACCTTC. It encodes CASSPAAGDIYGYTF. This rearrangement joins TRBV4-3 to TRBJ1-2, with a weak D call TRBD1 (6 bases). The CDR3 contains 15 residues. Germline V gene data show CDR1 as LGHNA and CDR2 as YSLEER. Trimming cost V 4 bases and J 5 bases, with 17 bases left between them.

V is TRBV27 and J is TRBJ2-3; 7 bases fit TRBD2. Germline V CDR1 and CDR2: MNHEY, SMNVEV (reference sequence). There are 16 residues in the CDR3. The trim removed 8 bases at V and 5 bases at J, leaving 16 bases unmatched. CDR3 bases: TGTGCCAGCCGAACCATGGGGTGGACTAGGGGAGATACGCAGTATTTT. This gives the protein CASRTMGWTRGDTQYF.

The chain employs TRBV5-1 and TRBJ2-7; possible D gene TRBD1, 6 bases. The CDR3 covers 14 residues. Looked up from germline, CDR1 is SGHRS and CDR2 is YFSETQ. V lost 4 bases and J lost 6, with 17 bases in between. This chain's CDR3 is CASSPRTAQGEQYF. In DNA, the CDR3 is TGCGCCAGCAGCCCCCGGACAGCCCAGGGCGAGCAGTACTTC.

The chain has TRBV5-4 and TRBJ1-3, with D unresolved. This CDR3 is 13 amino acids long. Trimming removed 2 bases from V and 3 bases from J, with 6 bases in between. The germline V gene has CDR1 SGHNT and CDR2 YYREEE (reference sequence). The CDR3 region has the DNA TGTGCCAGCAGCTTCCATAGTGGAAACACCATATATTTT. This codes for CASSFHSGNTIYF.

Regarding this clone: Within the sample, other DNA sequences also encode this same CDR3. V usage is TRBV2 and J usage is TRBJ2-5; 7 bases line up with TRBD1. Germline V gene sequence: CDR1 SNHLY, CDR2 FYNNEI. J gave up 1 base and V 0 bases, and 2 bases lay outside the gene matches. There are 15 residues in the CDR3. The CDR3 spells CASSEARTGQETQYF. The CDR3 nucleotides read TGTGCCAGCAGTGAAGCGCGGACAGGCCAAGAGACCCAGTACTTC.

The chain couples TRBV4-1 to TRBJ2-1; 7 bases align to TRBD2. The CDR3 runs to 14 residues. V shed 0 bases, J shed 4 bases, and the junction held 0 bases outside the gene matches. CDR1 is MGHRA, CDR2 YSYEKL, per germline. CDR3 sequence (DNA): TGCGCCAGCAGCCAAGAGGGAGGGTACAATGAGCAGTTCTTC. Residues: CASSQEGGYNEQFF.

This clone was detected only a few times. The chain employs TRBV5-6 and TRBJ2-1, with 10 bases lining up with TRBD2. Germline-derived CDR1 and CDR2 are SGHDT and YYEEEE. The CDR3 is made up of 16 amino acids. Trimming cost V 5 bases and J 6 bases; bases outside gene matches: 11. The CDR3 loop reads CASSLPAGGPSNEQFF. CDR3 bases: TGTGCCAGCAGTCTTCCAGCGGGAGGGCCCAGCAATGAGCAGTTCTTC.

The V and J genes are TRBV4-3 and TRBJ2-7; TRBD1 might be the D (6 bases). In germline, CDR1 is LGHNA, CDR2 YSLEER. V dropped 0 bases and J dropped 12 bases, with 21 bases sitting between them. The CDR3 contains 15 residues. DNA for the CDR3: TGCGCCAGCAGCCAAGAGACAGGACACGAGTTCGGGGCGTACTTC. Encoded protein: CASSQETGHEFGAYF.